The 8 T cell receptor beta chains listed next were all sequenced from one sample in a study of blood T cell repertoires in COVID-19. Clones were read by immunoSEQ multiplex PCR, and TCRdb kept only the in-frame ones, dropping some. The data show about 310,000 clones, around 89% seen once. Sequenced material: PBMCs or T cells enriched from blood (not recorded which). The receptors derive from a woman aged 40 to 55 who had recovered from COVID-19.

The rearrangement joins TRBV10-3 to TRBJ1-1; D is perhaps TRBD1 (5 bases). Germline loops: CDR1 ENHRY, CDR2 SYGVKD. This CDR3 has 14 residues. V was shortened by 3 bases and J by 5 bases, with 13 bases between the two germline ends. The DNA of the CDR3 is TGTGCCATCAGTGATTCAGGGCGGGGGACTGAAGCTTTCTTT. Encoded protein: CAISDSGRGTEAFF.

This chain connects TRBV6-6 to TRBJ1-1; maybe TRBD1 (5 bases). Germline CDR1 and CDR2: MNHNY and SVGAGI (reference sequence). V lost 0 bases, J lost 10 bases, and 12 bases lay in between. The CDR3 sequence is 13 residues long. The CDR3 DNA reads TGTGCCAGCAGTTACTCGGGGGGTGGGAGAGCTTTCTTT. It specifies CASSYSGGGRAFF.

This clone was detected a few times. The CDR3 bases are TGTGCCTGGAACCCGGGGCTAGCGGTCTACGAGCAGTACTTC. Translating it yields CAWNPGLAVYEQYF. The V and J genes are TRBV30 and TRBJ2-7; 7 nucleotides match TRBD2. CDR1 and CDR2 from the germline V gene are GTSNPN and SVGIG (reference sequence). This CDR3 has 14 residues. V lost 4 bases to trimming and J lost 3 bases; unmatched junction nucleotides: 9.

This chain links TRBV2 with TRBJ2-5; 9 bases map to TRBD1. This CDR3 region has 15 residues. Germline CDR1 SNHLY, CDR2 FYNNEI. Unmatched junction bases numbered 7, after V lost 6 bases and J lost 2 bases. The CDR3 sequence: CASSRGTGFQETQYF. In nucleotides, the CDR3 is TGTGCCAGCAGCCGCGGGACAGGGTTTCAAGAGACCCAGTACTTC. Full variable domain (missing parts from reference TRBV2 and TRBJ2-5): EPEVTQTPSHQVTQMGQEVILRCVPISNHLYFYWYRQILGQKVEFLVSFYNNEISEKSEIFDDQFSVERPDGSNFTLKIRSTKLEDSAMYFCASSRGTGFQETQYFGPGTRLLVL.

J is TRBJ2-7 and V is TRBV12-5, with 8 nucleotides matching TRBD2. V trimming: 5 bases; J trimming: 5 bases; junction bases outside the gene matches: 5. In germline, CDR1 is LGHNT, CDR2 FRNRAP. The CDR3 contains 13 residues. The CDR3 sequence is CASGKGLDDEQYF. The CDR3, as DNA: TGTGCTAGTGGTAAGGGACTAGACGACGAGCAGTACTTC.

V is TRBV11-2 and J is TRBJ2-5, with TRBD1 identical over 7 bases. With 3 bases clipped from V and 1 base from J, the junction kept 5 bases outside the gene matches. The CDR3 spans 15 residues. The germline V gene encodes CDR1 SGHAT and CDR2 FQNNGV. CDR3 in amino acids: CASSLRGQFQETQYF. The CDR3 region has the DNA TGTGCCAGCAGCTTGAGGGGACAGTTCCAAGAGACCCAGTACTTC. The full variable domain, its missing parts supplied by reference TRBV11-2 and TRBJ2-5, is EAGVAQSPRYKIIEKRQSVAFWCNPISGHATLYWYQQILGQGPKLLIQFQNNGVVDDSQLPKDRFSAERLKGVDSTLKIQPAKLEDSAVYLCASSLRGQFQETQYFGPGTRLLVL.

This chain uses TRBV29-1 with TRBJ1-1; 9 positions match TRBD1. Germline values: CDR1 SQVTM, CDR2 ANQGSEA. The CDR3 has 14 amino acids. J gave up 1 base and V 7 bases, and 7 bases lay outside the gene matches. The CDR3 here is CSASSDRGNTEAFF. In DNA form, the CDR3 reads TGCAGCGCCTCTTCGGACAGGGGGAACACTGAAGCTTTCTTT. The whole variable domain, filled in from reference TRBV29-1 and TRBJ1-1, reads SAVISQKPSRDICQRGTSLTIQCQVDSQVTMMFWYRQQPGQSLTLIATANQGSEATYESGFVIDKFPISRPNLTFSTLTVSNMSPEDSSIYLCSASSDRGNTEAFFGQGTRLTVV.

This chain joins TRBV27 and TRBJ1-1, with a possible D match to TRBD1 (5 bases). The CDR3 runs 15 residues. The V gene lost 5 bases and the J gene lost 11 bases, with 24 bases spanning the gap. The germline V gene has CDR1 MNHEY and CDR2 SMNVEV (reference sequence). CDR3 coding DNA: TGTGCCAGCAGTCCATCGGCAGGGAGGGAGTCGGCGGCTTTCTTT. Encoded protein: CASSPSAGRESAAFF.